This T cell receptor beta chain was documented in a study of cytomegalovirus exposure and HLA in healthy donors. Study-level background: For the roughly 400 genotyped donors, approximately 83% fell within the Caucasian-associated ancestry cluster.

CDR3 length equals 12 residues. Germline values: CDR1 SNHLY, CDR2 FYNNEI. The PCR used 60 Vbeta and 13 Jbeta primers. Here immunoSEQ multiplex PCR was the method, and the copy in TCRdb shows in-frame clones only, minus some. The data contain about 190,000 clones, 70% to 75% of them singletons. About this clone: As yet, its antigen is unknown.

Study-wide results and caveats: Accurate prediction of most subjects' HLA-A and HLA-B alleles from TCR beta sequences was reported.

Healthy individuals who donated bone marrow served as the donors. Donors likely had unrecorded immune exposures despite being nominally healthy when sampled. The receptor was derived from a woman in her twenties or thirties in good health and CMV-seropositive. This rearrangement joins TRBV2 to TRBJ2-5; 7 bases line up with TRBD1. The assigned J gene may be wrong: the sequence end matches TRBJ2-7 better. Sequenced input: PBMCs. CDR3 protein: CASSYRGYEQYF. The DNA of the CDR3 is TGTGCCAGCAGTTACAGGGGCTACGAGCAGTACTTC.